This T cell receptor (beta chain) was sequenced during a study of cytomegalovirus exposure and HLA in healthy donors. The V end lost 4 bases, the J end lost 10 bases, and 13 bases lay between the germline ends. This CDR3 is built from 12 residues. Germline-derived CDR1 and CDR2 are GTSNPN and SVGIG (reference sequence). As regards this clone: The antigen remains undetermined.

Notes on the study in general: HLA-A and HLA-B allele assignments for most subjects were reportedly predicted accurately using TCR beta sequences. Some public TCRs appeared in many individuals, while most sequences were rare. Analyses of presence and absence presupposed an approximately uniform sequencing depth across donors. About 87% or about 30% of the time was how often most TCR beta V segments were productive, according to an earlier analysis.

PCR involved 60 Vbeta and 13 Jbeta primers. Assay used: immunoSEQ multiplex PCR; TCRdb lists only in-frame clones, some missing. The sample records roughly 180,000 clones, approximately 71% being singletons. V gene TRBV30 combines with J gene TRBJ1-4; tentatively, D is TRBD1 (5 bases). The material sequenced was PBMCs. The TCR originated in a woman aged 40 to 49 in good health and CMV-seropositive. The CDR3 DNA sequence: TGTGCCTGGACAGGGCAGTATGGAAAACTGTTTTTT. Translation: CAWTGQYGKLFF.